This T cell receptor beta chain appears in the sequencing data of a study of blood T cell repertoires in COVID-19. Study-wide background: Sites across the United States, Italy and Spain contributed samples from acute and convalescent COVID-19. Sample material is recorded as cDNA or gDNA derived from T cells, B-cell-depleted T cells, or PBMCs.

Per the original methods: How many nucleated cells were present was estimated from reference gene primer amplification. The assay was immunoSEQ multiplex PCR, and TCRdb's table has in-frame clones only and misses some. V and J calls and clone size come straight from that table; D and trimming were deduced from the DNA. The table has nearly 250,000 clones, 85% seen once. Per the germline V gene, CDR1 is SGHVS and CDR2 is FQNEAQ. Trimming removed 7 bases from V and 3 bases from J, with 16 bases in between. The CDR3 contains 15 residues. The rearrangement uses TRBV7-8 and TRBJ1-5; D is possibly TRBD1 (5 bases). Sequencing was performed on PBMCs or T cells enriched from blood (not recorded which). The TCR originated in a woman aged 45-59 years with acute COVID-19. The CDR3 region is CASIRGANTNQPQHF. Written as DNA, the CDR3 is TGTGCCAGCATCCGAGGGGCGAACACCAATCAGCCCCAGCATTTT.